These 22 T cell receptor beta chains were all obtained from the same sample, sequenced in a study of patients and donors after allogeneic stem cell transplantation. TCRdb re-analysed the RT-PCR reads in MiXCR, keeping a single row per CDR3 protein. The table records some 960,000 distinct CDR3 sequences, around 17% of them present only once. Material: blood, either unsorted or a sorted T cell fraction (not recorded which). These receptors originate from a human donor who was either an allogeneic HSCT recipient or a stem cell or donor lymphocyte infusion donor (not recorded which). It is not recorded whose cells these are; they may come from a transplant donor.

V usage is TRBV12-3 or TRBV12-4 and J usage is TRBJ1-1; the D is unclear. Trimming left V 3 bases short and J 10 bases short, with 15 bases between. The CDR3 runs 13 residues. CDR3 in amino acids: CASSLGAAVRAFF. Here the CDR3 DNA reads TGTGCCAGCAGTTTGGGCGCAGCGGTGCGAGCTTTCTTT.

The chain carries TRBV15 and TRBJ2-7; possibly TRBD1 for D (6 bases). Germline V gene lookup returns CDR1 LNHNV and CDR2 YYDKDF (reference sequence). CDR3 length: 14 amino acids. Trimming cost V 5 bases and J 7 bases, with 18 bases left between them. CDR3 protein: CATSLGDKVSEQYF. The CDR3 DNA reads TGTGCCACCAGCCTGGGGGACAAGGTCAGTGAGCAGTACTTC.

V usage is TRBV4-3 and J usage is TRBJ2-1, with 7 bases lining up with TRBD2. The ends lost 0 bases at V and 3 bases at J; junction bases unmatched: 5. Per the germline V gene, CDR1 is LGHNA and CDR2 is YSLEER. The CDR3 contains 16 residues. In DNA, the CDR3 is TGCGCCAGCAGCCAAGATTTGCGGGGGTACTACAATGAGCAGTTCTTC. Translated: CASSQDLRGYYNEQFF.

This clonotype has only a few counts. V is TRBV6-1 and J is TRBJ1-1, with 10 bases lining up with TRBD1. With 10 bases clipped from V and 5 bases from J, the junction kept 7 bases outside the gene matches. Germline V CDR1 and CDR2: MNHNS, SASEGT. The CDR3 extends over 13 amino acids. The CDR3 DNA reads as TGTGCCAACAGGGGACAGGGGAGAACTGAAGCTTTCTTT. Its translation: CANRGQGRTEAFF.

The rearrangement uses TRBV7-9 and TRBJ2-7, with 8 bases that match TRBD1. V gave up 4 bases and J gave up 3 bases; unmatched junction bases: 8. Per the germline V gene, CDR1 is SEHNR and CDR2 is FQNEAQ (reference sequence). This CDR3 region has 15 residues. The CDR3 region has the DNA TGTGCCAGCAGCTCCCGGACAGGGCCGGGCTACGAGCAGTACTTC. It specifies CASSSRTGPGYEQYF.

The table lists this clonotype with a few counts. The V call is TRBV20-1, the J call TRBJ2-7; TRBD1 agrees at 7 bases. Losses at the gene ends were 1 base for V and 2 bases for J; bases not matched to a gene: 5. The germline V gene has CDR1 DFQATT and CDR2 SNEGSKA (reference sequence). The CDR3 totals 14 residues. The CDR3 is CSARGGTEAYEQYF. CDR3 nucleotide sequence: TGCAGTGCTAGAGGTGGGACAGAAGCCTACGAGCAGTACTTC.

This clonotype occurred many times. This chain connects TRBV7-2 to TRBJ1-5; perhaps TRBD1 as D (5 bases). This CDR3 region has 13 residues. Germline CDR1 reads SGHTA; CDR2 reads FQGNSA. V was shortened by 4 bases and J by 5 bases, with 9 bases between the two germline ends. The CDR3 is CASSYRGDQPQHF. The CDR3 nucleotides are TGTGCCAGCAGCTACCGGGGCGATCAGCCCCAGCATTTT. Combining the CDR3 with reference TRBV7-2 and TRBJ1-5 gives the whole variable domain GAGVSQSPSNKVTEKGKDVELRCDPISGHTALYWYRQSLGQGLEFLIYFQGNSAPDKSGLPSDRFSAERTGGSVSTLTIQRTQQEDSAVYLCASSYRGDQPQHFGDGTRLSIL.

The chain carries TRBV11-2 and TRBJ1-5; D is undetermined. Germline CDR1 SGHAT, CDR2 FQNNGV. This CDR3 has 15 residues. Trimming cost V 3 bases and J 0 bases, with 9 bases left between them. CDR3 sequence reads: CASSFMRSSNQPQHF. The CDR3 DNA is TGTGCCAGCAGCTTCATGAGAAGTAGCAATCAGCCCCAGCATTTT.

This clonotype has more than one count but fewer than ten. The chain is built from TRBV7-9 and TRBJ2-1; D gene uncertain. The germline V gene has CDR1 SEHNR and CDR2 FQNEAQ (reference sequence). V lost 6 bases, J lost 0 bases, and 15 bases lay in between. This CDR3 contains 16 residues. The CDR3 sequence: CASRHEDWRSYNEQFF. Written as DNA, the CDR3 is TGTGCCAGCAGACACGAAGACTGGCGCTCCTACAATGAGCAGTTCTTC.

This clonotype was counted ten times or more. The rearrangement joins TRBV7-9 to TRBJ2-7; 7 bases align to TRBD1. V lost 4 bases to trimming and J lost 1 base; unmatched junction nucleotides: 13. Per the germline V gene, CDR1 is SEHNR and CDR2 is FQNEAQ (reference sequence). The CDR3 covers 17 residues. The CDR3 reads CASSSLGGQPASYEQYF. In DNA, the CDR3 is TGTGCCAGCAGCTCCCTAGGGGGACAGCCCGCTTCCTACGAGCAGTACTTC.

This clonotype was found a few times. The V gene is TRBV30, the J gene TRBJ2-1, with 11 bases identical to TRBD2. The junction had 7 bases not matched to a gene; V was cut back by 0 bases and J by 9 bases. Germline lookup yields CDR1 GTSNPN and CDR2 SVGIG (reference sequence). This CDR3 contains 15 residues. The CDR3 spells CAWSVLAGAQPEQFF. The CDR3 coding sequence is TGTGCCTGGAGTGTACTAGCGGGGGCGCAGCCTGAGCAGTTCTTC.

This clonotype was counted many times. The V and J genes are TRBV25-1 and TRBJ1-1; TRBD1 aligns across 7 bases. Trimming at V came to 3 bases and at J to 1 base, leaving 2 bases not matched to a gene. There are 14 residues in the CDR3. Per the germline V gene, CDR1 is MGHDK and CDR2 is SYGVNS. The CDR3 protein is CASSDAGGNTEAFF. CDR3 nucleotide sequence: TGTGCCAGCAGTGATGCAGGGGGGAACACTGAAGCTTTCTTT.

This clonotype was counted only a few times. The chain employs TRBV5-1 and TRBJ2-5, with D uncertain. V was clipped by 2 bases and J by 0 bases, with 14 bases between them. The CDR3 is made up of 16 amino acids. Germline V gene sequence: CDR1 SGHRS, CDR2 YFSETQ. The DNA for the CDR3 is TGCGCCAGCAGCTTCGCCAGCCTTTCTTACCAAGAGACCCAGTACTTC. Protein sequence: CASSFASLSYQETQYF.

As for this clonotype: Its ends do not fully match the called genes, so a read error is possible. The chain couples TRBV29-1 to TRBJ2-3; D call uncertain. The germline V gene has CDR1 SQVTM and CDR2 ANQGSEA. The CDR3 length is 13 residues. CDR3 amino acids: CSAEGRATDTQYF. The CDR3 coding sequence is TGCAGCGCTGAAGGCCGGGCTACAGATACGCAGTATTTT.

This clonotype was seen only a few times. The genes are TRBV7-2 and TRBJ1-4; D unresolved. Trimming took off 1 base at V and 4 bases at J, with 10 bases between the two ends. The CDR3 is 15 amino acids. The germline V gene has CDR1 SGHTA and CDR2 FQGNSA. The CDR3 spells CASSLGEVYNEKLFF. CDR3 sequence (DNA): TGTGCCAGCAGCTTAGGGGAGGTCTATAATGAAAAACTGTTTTTT.

Ten or more counts support this clonotype. The rearrangement joins TRBV20-1 to TRBJ2-2; D unresolved. This CDR3 is 13 amino acids long. V was cut by 0 bases and J by 3 bases, with 5 bases left in between. From germline, CDR1 is DFQATT and CDR2 SNEGSKA (reference sequence). The CDR3 nucleotides read TGCAGTGCTAGAGATCCCCACACCGGGGAGCTGTTTTTT. Translation gives CSARDPHTGELFF.

This clonotype showed up just a few times. The rearrangement joins TRBV12-3 or TRBV12-4 to TRBJ1-2; D might be TRBD1 (5 bases). The CDR3 is made up of 13 amino acids. Trimming removed 6 bases from V and 8 bases from J, with 16 bases in between. CDR3 in amino acids: CASRPTDLDGYTF. Here the CDR3 DNA reads TGTGCCAGCAGACCGACAGATCTGGACGGCTACACCTTC.

J is TRBJ2-7 and V is TRBV5-1; 7 nucleotides line up with TRBD1. The CDR3 runs to 16 residues. Germline-derived CDR1 and CDR2 are SGHRS and YFSETQ. The trim removed 4 bases at V and 2 bases at J, leaving 12 bases unmatched. The CDR3 coding sequence is TGCGCCAGCAGCACTACAGGGGCGACTCGAACCTACGAGCAGTACTTC. Translating it yields CASSTTGATRTYEQYF.

In this sample, this clonotype turned up a few times. CDR3 in DNA: TGCAGCGCCGTGACAGGGATGGGAAACTCTGGAAACACCATATATTTT. Translation: CSAVTGMGNSGNTIYF. This chain connects TRBV29-1 to TRBJ1-3; 7 nucleotides match TRBD1. Germline loops: CDR1 SQVTM, CDR2 ANQGSEA. The CDR3 extends over 16 amino acids. Trimming at V came to 7 bases and at J to 0 bases, leaving 12 bases not matched to a gene.

The rearrangement links TRBV7-8 to TRBJ2-7; D ambiguous. CDR1 and CDR2 from the germline V gene are SGHVS and FQNEAQ. The CDR3 totals 17 residues. V was cut by 5 bases and J by 3 bases, with 23 bases left in between. CDR3 sequence reads: CASSLPSGPIRFYEQYF. DNA for the CDR3: TGTGCCAGCAGCCTCCCGAGTGGCCCCATTAGATTCTACGAGCAGTACTTC.

The chain employs TRBV12-3 or TRBV12-4 and TRBJ2-1; no firm D call. Deletions cut 5 bases from V and 6 bases from J, with 2 bases between. The CDR3 contains 10 residues. CDR3 nucleotides: TGTGCCAGCAGTATCAATGAGCAGTTCTTC. Its protein is CASSINEQFF.

The chain carries TRBV7-9 and TRBJ1-5; no firm D call. The CDR3 totals 13 residues. V was clipped by 5 bases and J by 5 bases, with 10 bases between them. Germline loops: CDR1 SEHNR, CDR2 FQNEAQ (reference sequence). The CDR3 sequence: CASSRGGDQPQHF. In nucleotides, the CDR3 is TGTGCCAGCAGCCGGGGTGGGGATCAGCCCCAGCATTTT.